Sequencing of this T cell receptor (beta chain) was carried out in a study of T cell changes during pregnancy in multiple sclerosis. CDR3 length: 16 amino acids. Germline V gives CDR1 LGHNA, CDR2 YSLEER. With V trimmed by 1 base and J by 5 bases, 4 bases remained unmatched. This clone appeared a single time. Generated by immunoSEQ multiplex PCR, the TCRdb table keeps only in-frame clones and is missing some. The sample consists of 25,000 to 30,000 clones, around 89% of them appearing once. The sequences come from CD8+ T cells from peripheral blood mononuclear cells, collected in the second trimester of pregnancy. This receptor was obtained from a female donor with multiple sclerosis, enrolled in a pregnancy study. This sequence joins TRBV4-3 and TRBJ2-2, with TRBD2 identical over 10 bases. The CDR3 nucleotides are TGCGCCAGCAGCCAAGTATCAGCGGGGGGGACCGGGGAGCTGTTTTTT. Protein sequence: CASSQVSAGGTGELFF.